One and the same sample provided the 20 T cell receptor beta chains below, sequenced in a study of blood T cells in healthy people across ages. The authors ran a second PCR of 7 to 11 cycles using a sample-barcoded 5' primer and a J-beta primer mix. TCRdb reanalysed the 5' RACE reads using MiXCR and keeps one entry per CDR3 protein. This table holds hundreds of thousands of distinct CDR3 sequences, around half found once. Sample: blood. The receptors stem from a man aged 80 or over in good health.

This clonotype was detected ten times or more. The chain has TRBV6-2 or TRBV6-3 and TRBJ2-5; the D gene is possibly TRBD2 (5 bases). The V end was cut by 6 bases, the J end by 2 bases, with 7 bases between. This CDR3 is built from 12 residues. Germline V gene data show CDR1 as MNHEY and CDR2 as SVGEGT. In DNA, the CDR3 is TGTGCCAGCAGCCGGGGTCAAGAGACCCAGTACTTC. It translates to CASSRGQETQYF.

The chain is built from TRBV10-3 and TRBJ2-1, with D possibly being TRBD1 or TRBD2 (5 bases each). Trimming pared 2 bases from V and 4 bases from J, leaving 9 bases between. Per the germline V gene, CDR1 is ENHRY and CDR2 is SYGVKD. This CDR3 comprises 14 residues. The CDR3 sequence: CAISEKGPYNEQFF. As DNA, the CDR3 is TGTGCCATCAGTGAGAAGGGACCGTACAATGAGCAGTTCTTC.

Only a few counts were recorded for this clonotype. The CDR3 nucleotides are TGCAGTGCTGGACTTGGGGATCCATACAATGAGCAGTTCTTC. This encodes CSAGLGDPYNEQFF. The chain recombines TRBV20-1 with TRBJ2-1; a possible D gene is TRBD2 (5 bases). The CDR3 is 14 residues long. Trimming left V 5 bases short and J 4 bases short, with 15 bases between. Germline V gene sequence: CDR1 DFQATT, CDR2 SNEGSKA (reference sequence).

This clonotype was observed many times. The J gene is TRBJ2-7, the V gene TRBV7-2; TRBD2 agrees at 7 bases. V was pared by 3 bases and J by 9 bases, with 8 bases of the junction left unmatched. CDR1 and CDR2 (germline): SGHTA, FQGNSA. The length of the CDR3 is 13 residues. Here the CDR3 DNA reads TGTGCCAGCAGCTTTCGGCGGGAGCCCGTGCAGTACTTC. This sequence encodes CASSFRREPVQYF.

The rearrangement uses TRBV6-1 and TRBJ1-2; D unclear. Germline loops: CDR1 MNHNS, CDR2 SASEGT. This CDR3 is 13 amino acids long. The V and J ends lost 2 bases and 4 bases respectively, with 8 bases between them. The CDR3: CASSESAGYGYTF. CDR3 bases: TGTGCCAGCAGTGAATCGGCCGGCTATGGCTACACCTTC.

This clonotype showed up many times. The CDR3 sequence is CASSLRLADTDTQYF. The CDR3 DNA is TGTGCCAGCAGCTTAAGACTAGCGGACACAGATACGCAGTATTTT. V gene TRBV7-9 combines with J gene TRBJ2-3; 9 nucleotides align to TRBD2. The CDR3 loop spans 15 amino acids. Germline V CDR1 and CDR2: SEHNR, FQNEAQ (reference sequence). V lost 2 bases to trimming and J lost 2 bases; unmatched junction nucleotides: 2. The full variable domain, with the rest looked up from reference TRBV7-9 and TRBJ2-3, is DTGVSQNPRHKITKRGQNVTFRCDPISEHNRLYWYRQTLGQGPEFLTYFQNEAQLEKSRLLSDRFSAERPKGSFSTLEIQRTEQGDSAMYLCASSLRLADTDTQYFGPGTRLTVL.

This clonotype has more than one count but fewer than ten. The chain carries TRBV27 and TRBJ2-1; 7 nucleotides agree with TRBD2. V trimming: 7 bases; J trimming: 5 bases; junction bases outside the gene matches: 14. CDR3 length equals 16 residues. Germline CDR1 reads MNHEY; CDR2 reads SMNVEV (reference sequence). The CDR3 is CASTMRRPGRHNEQFF. The CDR3 DNA is TGTGCCAGCACTATGAGGCGGCCCGGGAGGCACAATGAGCAGTTCTTC.

The table lists this clonotype with a few counts. J is TRBJ1-5 and V is TRBV7-2, with 7 bases that match TRBD1. The CDR3 covers 15 residues. J gave up 5 bases and V 5 bases, and 9 bases lay outside the gene matches. CDR1 is SGHTA, CDR2 FQGNSA, per germline. The DNA for the CDR3 is TGTGCCAGCAGCCCCTGGGGCAGGGGGGATCAGCCCCAGCATTTT. Its translation: CASSPWGRGDQPQHF. The full variable domain, in which reference TRBV7-2 and TRBJ1-5 provide the parts outside the CDR3, is GAGVSQSPSNKVTEKGKDVELRCDPISGHTALYWYRQSLGQGLEFLIYFQGNSAPDKSGLPSDRFSAERTGGSVSTLTIQRTQQEDSAVYLCASSPWGRGDQPQHFGDGTRLSIL.

The chain joins TRBV6-2 or TRBV6-3 to TRBJ1-1; 7 bases match TRBD1. From germline, CDR1 is MNHEY and CDR2 SVGEGT. V shed 6 bases, J shed 5 bases, and the junction held 18 bases outside the gene matches. This CDR3 comprises 17 residues. The CDR3 here is CASRVTPEGAGLTEAFF. DNA for the CDR3: TGTGCCAGCAGAGTTACCCCCGAGGGGGCCGGGCTGACTGAAGCTTTCTTT.

This clonotype has more than one count but fewer than ten. The chain recombines TRBV29-1 with TRBJ2-7; 8 bases are shared with TRBD2. Germline V gives CDR1 SQVTM, CDR2 ANQGSEA. After removal of 1 base from V and 3 bases from J, the junction contained 5 bases not matched to a gene. This CDR3 has 14 amino acids. DNA of the CDR3: TGCAGCGTTGAAGTAGCGGGAATGGGCTACGAGCAGTACTTC. Translating gives CSVEVAGMGYEQYF.

This clonotype was counted only a few times. V and J are TRBV29-1 and TRBJ2-5, with D perhaps given as TRBD1 or TRBD2 (5 bases each). The CDR3 sequence is 14 residues long. In germline, CDR1 is SQVTM, CDR2 ANQGSEA. Trimming left V 3 bases short and J 4 bases short, with 15 bases between. CDR3 nucleotides: TGCAGCGTTGATAAAGACCGGGGCCGAGAGACCCAGTACTTC. This codes for CSVDKDRGRETQYF.

The chain joins TRBV20-1 to TRBJ2-3; D may be TRBD2 (5 bases). The CDR3 covers 15 residues. Deletions cut 3 bases from V and 0 bases from J, with 13 bases between. The germline V gene encodes CDR1 DFQATT and CDR2 SNEGSKA (reference sequence). The CDR3 region is CSARGSGSSTDTQYF. Here the CDR3 DNA reads TGCAGTGCTAGGGGAAGCGGTTCTAGCACAGATACGCAGTATTTT.

V gene TRBV20-1 combines with J gene TRBJ2-1; D gene unclear. This CDR3 is 12 amino acids long. Germline lookup yields CDR1 DFQATT and CDR2 SNEGSKA (reference sequence). V was pared by 0 bases and J by 5 bases, with 5 bases between. CDR3 sequence: CSARDLDNEQFF. CDR3 DNA sequence: TGCAGTGCTAGAGATCTGGACAATGAGCAGTTCTTC.

V usage is TRBV20-1 and J usage is TRBJ2-3; 9 nucleotides line up with TRBD2. The V segment lost 1 base and the J segment 14 bases; nucleotides outside the gene matches: 10. CDR1 and CDR2 from the germline V gene are DFQATT and SNEGSKA (reference sequence). This CDR3 has 13 residues. CDR3 protein: CSARGSGSRYAYF. The CDR3, as DNA: TGCAGTGCTAGAGGTAGCGGGAGCAGATACGCGTATTTT.

V is TRBV20-1 and J is TRBJ2-7, with D possibly TRBD2 on 5 matching bases. The V and J ends lost 0 bases and 0 bases respectively, with 18 bases between them. The CDR3 is made up of 17 amino acids. Germline V gene data show CDR1 as DFQATT and CDR2 as SNEGSKA (reference sequence). The CDR3 region is CSARDPWLAGPSYEQYF. In DNA, the CDR3 is TGCAGTGCTAGAGATCCGTGGCTAGCTGGTCCCTCCTACGAGCAGTACTTC.

This chain uses TRBV28 with TRBJ2-5; possible D gene TRBD1, 6 bases. The CDR3 extends over 18 amino acids. Deletions cut 2 bases from V and 2 bases from J, with 21 bases between. In germline, CDR1 is MDHEN, CDR2 SYDVKM. The CDR3 sequence is CASSLGRDTMLEQETQYF. Here the CDR3 DNA reads TGTGCCAGCAGTTTAGGCCGGGACACGATGCTGGAGCAAGAGACCCAGTACTTC. The full variable domain, rest sourced from reference TRBV28 and TRBJ2-5, is DVKVTQSSRYLVKRTGEKVFLECVQDMDHENMFWYRQDPGLGLRLIYFSYDVKMKEKGDIPEGYSVSREKKERFSLILESASTNQTSMYLCASSLGRDTMLEQETQYFGPGTRLLVL.

The chain combines TRBV20-1 with TRBJ1-5; D is possibly TRBD1 (6 bases). Germline lookup yields CDR1 DFQATT and CDR2 SNEGSKA (reference sequence). This CDR3 has 15 residues. Trimming left V 3 bases short and J 5 bases short, with 17 bases between. CDR3: CSARPVGGRDQPQHF. As DNA, the CDR3 is TGCAGTGCTAGGCCCGTTGGGGGCCGGGATCAGCCCCAGCATTTT.

This chain joins TRBV2 and TRBJ2-1; unclear D gene. CDR1 and CDR2 from the germline V gene are SNHLY and FYNNEI. V shed 6 bases and J shed 15 bases, with 12 bases lying between them. This CDR3 spans 10 amino acids. CDR3 sequence (DNA): TGTGCCAGCAGCCTCGAGGTTGCGTTCTTC. Amino acid sequence: CASSLEVAFF.

This clonotype was observed a single time. The chain has TRBV7-9 and TRBJ1-1; D gene unclear. V lost 1 base and J lost 4, with 10 bases in between. The CDR3 loop spans 14 amino acids. Germline CDR1 is SEHNR and CDR2 is FQNEAQ (reference sequence). CDR3 in amino acids: CASSLEYPSTEAFF. CDR3 in DNA: TGTGCCAGCAGCTTAGAATACCCCTCCACTGAAGCTTTCTTT.

The chain is built from TRBV10-3 and TRBJ1-5; 8 bases are a match to TRBD1. CDR1 and CDR2 from the germline V gene are ENHRY and SYGVKD. CDR3 length equals 17 residues. V lost 4 bases and J lost 0; bases outside the gene matches: 8. CDR3 in DNA: TGTGCCATCAGTGCCGGGACAGGTTTTTATAGCAATCAGCCCCAGCATTTT. Its translation: CAISAGTGFYSNQPQHF.